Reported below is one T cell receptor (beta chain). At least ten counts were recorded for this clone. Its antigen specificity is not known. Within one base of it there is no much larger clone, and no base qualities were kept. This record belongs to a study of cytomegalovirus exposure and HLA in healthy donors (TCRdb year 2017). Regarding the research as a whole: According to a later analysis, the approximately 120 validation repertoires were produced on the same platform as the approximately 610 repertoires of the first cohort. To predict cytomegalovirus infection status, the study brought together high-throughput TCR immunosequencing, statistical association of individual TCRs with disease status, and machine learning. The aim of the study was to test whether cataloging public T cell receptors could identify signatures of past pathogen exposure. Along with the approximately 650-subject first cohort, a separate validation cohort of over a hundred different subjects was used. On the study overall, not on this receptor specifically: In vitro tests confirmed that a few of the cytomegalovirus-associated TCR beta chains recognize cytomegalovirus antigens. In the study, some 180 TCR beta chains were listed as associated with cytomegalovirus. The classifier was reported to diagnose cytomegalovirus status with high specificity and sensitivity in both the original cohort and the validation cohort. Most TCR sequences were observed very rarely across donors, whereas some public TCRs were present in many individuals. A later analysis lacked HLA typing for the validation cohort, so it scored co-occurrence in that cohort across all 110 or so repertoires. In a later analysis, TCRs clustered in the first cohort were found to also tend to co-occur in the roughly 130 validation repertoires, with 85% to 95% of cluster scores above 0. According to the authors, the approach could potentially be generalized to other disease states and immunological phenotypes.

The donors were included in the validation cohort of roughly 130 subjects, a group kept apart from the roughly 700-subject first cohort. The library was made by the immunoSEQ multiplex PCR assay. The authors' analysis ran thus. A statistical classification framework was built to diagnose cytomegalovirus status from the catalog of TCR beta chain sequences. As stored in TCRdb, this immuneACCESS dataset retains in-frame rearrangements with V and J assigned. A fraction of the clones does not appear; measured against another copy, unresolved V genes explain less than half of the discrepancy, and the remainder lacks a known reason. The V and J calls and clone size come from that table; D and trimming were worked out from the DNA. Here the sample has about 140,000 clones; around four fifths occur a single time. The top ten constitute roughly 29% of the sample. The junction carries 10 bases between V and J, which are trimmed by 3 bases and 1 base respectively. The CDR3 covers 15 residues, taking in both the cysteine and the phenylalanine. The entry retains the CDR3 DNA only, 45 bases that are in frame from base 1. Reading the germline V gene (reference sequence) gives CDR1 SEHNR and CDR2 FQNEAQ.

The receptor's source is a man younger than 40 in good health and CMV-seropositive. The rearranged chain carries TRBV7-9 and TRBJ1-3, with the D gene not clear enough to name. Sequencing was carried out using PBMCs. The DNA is TGTGCCAGCAGCTTCGACACCTGGTCTGGAAACACCATATATTTT. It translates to CASSFDTWSGNTIYF.